This passage covers 20 T cell receptor beta chains from one sample sequenced in a study of blood T cells in healthy people across ages (dated by TCRdb to between 2015 and 2017). Preparation of the library involved 5' RACE. The instrument given in TCRdb is Illumina HiSeq 2500. The second PCR ran for about 7 to 11 cycles and used a J-beta primer mix along with a sample-barcoded 5' primer. TCRdb reprocessing: public reads trimmed at Q25 with fastp, clones called with MiXCR, in-frame beta chains kept. Every entry covers one CDR3 protein and lists the most common genes and DNA from its rows. The sample yields 700,000 or so distinct CDR3 sequences; about 20% were counted once. Roughly a fifth of the sample lies in the top ten. Sequenced input: blood. The receptor source for this set is a man between 65 and 80 years old in good health.

This clonotype has more than one count but fewer than ten. The J gene is TRBJ1-3, the V gene TRBV5-6; D unresolved. Germline V gene sequence: CDR1 SGHDT, CDR2 YYEEEE. CDR3 length: 11 residues. V lost 2 bases to trimming and J lost 14 bases, with 11 bases between them. CDR3 coding DNA: TGTGCCAGCAGCTTCGGAGGCTTTGTATATTTT. Translation: CASSFGGFVYF.

A few counts support this clonotype. The V call is TRBV12-3 or TRBV12-4, the J call TRBJ2-1; 7 positions match TRBD1. The CDR3 has 13 amino acids. The J segment lost 7 bases and the V segment lost 6 bases, leaving 6 bases of the junction unmatched. The CDR3 DNA follows: TGTGCCAGCAGAAGGACAGGTAAAAATGAGCAGTTCTTC. It specifies CASRRTGKNEQFF.

This clonotype was found a few times. DNA for the CDR3: TGTGCCAGCAGCTCCGGACAGGGGAGTACGCGGTCGGAGACCCAGTACTTC. Encoded protein: CASSSGQGSTRSETQYF. This rearrangement joins TRBV7-9 to TRBJ2-5, with 9 bases aligning to TRBD1. V trimming: 4 bases; J trimming: 5 bases; junction bases outside the gene matches: 14. The germline V gene encodes CDR1 SEHNR and CDR2 FQNEAQ (reference sequence). This CDR3 is 17 amino acids long.

This clonotype occurred a few times. The CDR3 DNA follows: TGTGCCAGCAGCGTAGTTGGGGACAGCGACTCCTACAATGAGCAGTTCTTC. Translating gives CASSVVGDSDSYNEQFF. This chain joins TRBV9 and TRBJ2-1; TRBD1 matches at 7 bases. Germline V CDR1 and CDR2: SGDLS, YYNGEE. The CDR3 covers 17 residues. With 0 bases clipped from V and 0 bases from J, the junction kept 6 bases outside the gene matches.

The rearrangement uses TRBV20-1 and TRBJ2-3, with 8 bases fitting TRBD2. CDR3 length equals 13 residues. V dropped 5 bases and J dropped 8; count of bases not matched to a gene: 9. The germline V gene has CDR1 DFQATT and CDR2 SNEGSKA (reference sequence). CDR3 nucleotide sequence: TGCAGTGCTGGGCCAGCGGGGGCCCGTACGCAGTATTTT. Residues: CSAGPAGARTQYF.

CDR3 in DNA: TGCGCCAGCGGACGGGACAGGGTAGGGGCCAATGAGCAGTTCTTC. Encoded protein: CASGRDRVGANEQFF. J is TRBJ2-1 and V is TRBV5-1; 9 bases agree with TRBD1. From germline, CDR1 is SGHRS and CDR2 YFSETQ. This CDR3 is 15 amino acids long. The junction had 11 bases not matched to a gene; V was cut back by 7 bases and J by 6 bases.

This clonotype has a handful of counts. The chain employs TRBV28 and TRBJ2-6, with D tentatively TRBD1 (6 bases). Trimming took off 1 base at V and 4 bases at J, with 11 bases between the two ends. This CDR3 has 16 amino acids. Germline CDR1 and CDR2: MDHEN and SYDVKM. The CDR3 protein is CASSLLVGAGANVLTF. The CDR3 DNA is TGTGCCAGCAGTTTATTAGTGGGGGCCGGGGCCAACGTCCTGACTTTC. Drawing the rest from reference TRBV28 and TRBJ2-6, the complete variable domain is DVKVTQSSRYLVKRTGEKVFLECVQDMDHENMFWYRQDPGLGLRLIYFSYDVKMKEKGDIPEGYSVSREKKERFSLILESASTNQTSMYLCASSLLVGAGANVLTFGAGSRLTVL.

The rearrangement joins TRBV30 to TRBJ2-1, with D maybe TRBD2 (6 bases). The J call is doubtful: the DNA matches TRBJ2-7 better. The CDR3 is 15 amino acids. Germline-derived CDR1 and CDR2 are GTSNPN and SVGIG (reference sequence). The CDR3 DNA reads TGTGCCTGGAGAAGGCGGCAGGGAGGTGTTGGCGAGCAGTACGTC. Translation gives CAWRRRQGGVGEQYV.

This chain links TRBV9 with TRBJ2-4; possibly TRBD2 for D (6 bases). The germline V gene has CDR1 SGDLS and CDR2 YYNGEE. The CDR3 length is 15 residues. The V and J ends lost 0 bases and 2 bases respectively, with 9 bases between them. CDR3 nucleotide sequence: TGTGCCAGCAGCGTAGACGGGAGTTCCAAAAACATTCAGTACTTC. This sequence encodes CASSVDGSSKNIQYF. The entire variable domain, with the rest obtained from reference TRBV9 and TRBJ2-4, is as follows: DSGVTQTPKHLITATGQRVTLRCSPRSGDLSVYWYQQSLDQGLQFLIQYYNGEERAKGNILERFSAQQFPDLHSELNLSSLELGDSALYFCASSVDGSSKNIQYFGAGTRLSVL.

In this sample, this clonotype turned up a few times. The rearrangement links TRBV20-1 to TRBJ2-7; TRBD2 matches 7 bases. Germline-derived CDR1 and CDR2 are DFQATT and SNEGSKA (reference sequence). The CDR3 is made up of 14 amino acids. V dropped 8 bases and J dropped 2; count of bases not matched to a gene: 12. CDR3 amino acids: CSLPREVVPYEQYF. The CDR3 DNA follows: TGCAGTCTGCCCCGGGAGGTAGTCCCCTACGAGCAGTACTTC.

This clonotype was counted between two and nine times. The genes are TRBV18 and TRBJ2-1; 8 bases line up with TRBD1. CDR1 is KGHSH and CDR2 is LQKENI in the germline V gene. This CDR3 is 17 amino acids long. Losses at the gene ends were 5 bases for V and 0 bases for J; bases not matched to a gene: 9. CDR3 sequence: CASSNRDRSYSYNEQFF. The CDR3 DNA follows: TGTGCCAGCTCAAACCGGGACAGGAGTTACTCCTACAATGAGCAGTTCTTC. Full variable domain (remainder filled in from reference TRBV18 and TRBJ2-1): NAGVMQNPRHLVRRRGQEARLRCSPMKGHSHVYWYRQLPEEGLKFMVYLQKENIIDESGMPKERFSAEFPKEGPSILRIQQVVRGDSAAYFCASSNRDRSYSYNEQFFGPGTRLTVL.

There are a few counts of this clonotype. Its ends do not fully match the called genes, so a read error is possible. CDR3 nucleotides: TGTGCCAGCAGTTACTCGAGGGAGGGGAAAAACATTCAGCACTTC. This sequence encodes CASSYSREGKNIQHF. The genes are TRBV6-5 and TRBJ2-4; 7 nucleotides agree with TRBD2. Germline CDR1 MNHEY, CDR2 SVGAGI. The CDR3 has 15 residues.

The chain has TRBV7-2 and TRBJ2-3; D possibly corresponds to TRBD2 (6 bases). V lost 1 base to trimming and J lost 4 bases, with 9 bases between them. The CDR3 spans 14 residues. Germline V lookup: CDR1 SGHTA, CDR2 FQGNSA. The CDR3 DNA is TGTGCCAGCAGCTTAGTGGGAGGTCCAGATACGCAGTATTTT. It yields the protein CASSLVGGPDTQYF.

This chain joins TRBV15 and TRBJ2-3, with D perhaps TRBD1 (6 bases). Trimming took 1 base from V and 0 from J, leaving 11 bases between them. Germline CDR1 and CDR2: LNHNV and YYDKDF (reference sequence). This CDR3 is built from 16 residues. CDR3 sequence reads: CATSRVGTPSTDTQYF. The CDR3 DNA reads as TGTGCCACCAGCAGAGTCGGGACACCTAGCACAGATACGCAGTATTTT.

The J gene is TRBJ1-2, the V gene TRBV18; perhaps TRBD1 as D (5 bases). The V end lost 3 bases, the J end lost 8 bases, and 13 bases lay between the germline ends. Germline values: CDR1 KGHSH, CDR2 LQKENI. This CDR3 has 13 residues. The CDR3: CASSPGEREGYTF. The CDR3 nucleotides read TGTGCCAGCTCACCGGGGGAAAGGGAAGGCTACACCTTC.

This clonotype has just a few counts. The CDR3 loop reads CASSPQTGNLYEQYF. CDR3 sequence (DNA): TGTGCCAGCAGCCCCCAGACAGGGAACCTCTACGAGCAGTACTTC. The chain has TRBV11-2 and TRBJ2-7; TRBD1 matches 7 bases. The ends lost 5 bases at V and 3 bases at J; junction bases unmatched: 10. CDR1 and CDR2 from the germline V gene are SGHAT and FQNNGV. This CDR3 comprises 15 residues.

The chain links TRBV6-5 to TRBJ2-1; D is ambiguous. Per germline, CDR1 MNHEY and CDR2 SVGAGI. Trimming pared 2 bases from V and 0 bases from J, leaving 8 bases between. CDR3 length equals 15 residues. The CDR3 nucleotides are TGTGCCAGCAGTTACGTCGGGTTCTCCTACAATGAGCAGTTCTTC. Its protein is CASSYVGFSYNEQFF.

This clonotype was picked up a small number of times. V gene TRBV6-6 combines with J gene TRBJ2-5; 9 bases fit TRBD1. Trimming cost V 5 bases and J 5 bases; bases outside gene matches: 9. This CDR3 region has 15 residues. Germline lookup yields CDR1 MNHNY and CDR2 SVGAGI (reference sequence). This CDR3 is CASSPRTGAGETQYF. CDR3 DNA: TGTGCCAGCAGTCCTCGGACAGGGGCAGGCGAGACCCAGTACTTC.

This clonotype was seen many times. V and J are TRBV12-3 or TRBV12-4 and TRBJ2-3; D remains ambiguous. The CDR3 runs 11 residues. V lost 3 bases to trimming and J lost 6 bases, with 4 bases between them. The CDR3 nucleotides read TGTGCCAGCAGTTTTGCGGATACGCAGTATTTT. Translating it yields CASSFADTQYF.

In its sample, this clonotype was seen many times. This chain connects TRBV6-5 to TRBJ2-3; tentative D call: TRBD1 (7 bases). The CDR3 length is 15 residues. The ends were cut back, 5 bases at V and 3 bases at J, with 15 bases in the middle. Germline V gene sequence: CDR1 MNHEY, CDR2 SVGAGI. CDR3 nucleotide sequence: TGTGCCAGCAGTACCAGGGGGAGGAAGACAGATACGCAGTATTTT. Protein product: CASSTRGRKTDTQYF.